The T cell receptor beta chain described here comes from a study of preoperative IRX-2 immunotherapy in early breast cancer. The method was immunoSEQ multiplex PCR; TCRdb's version includes in-frame clones alone and lacks a portion of them. Seen here are over 25,000 clones, 80% to 85% observed once, and the top ten hold roughly 2.5%. Stated treatment: preoperative locoregional IRX-2 cytokine immunotherapy. Patients received preoperative, locoregional IRX-2 cytokine immunotherapy in a phase Ib study. CDR1 is LNHDA, CDR2 SQIVND, per germline (reference sequence). V was trimmed by 6 bases and J by 3 bases, leaving 8 bases between them. This CDR3 is 12 amino acids long.

V usage is TRBV19 and J usage is TRBJ1-2, with D possibly matching TRBD1 (6 bases). The sequence was collected from a human donor with breast cancer. The source was lymph node tissue, collected from a patient treated with IRX-2 immunotherapy. Written as DNA, the CDR3 is TGTGCCAGTAGGGACAGTTACTATGGCTACACCTTC. It encodes CASRDSYYGYTF.